This TCR beta chain stems from a study of shared clonotypes between healthy human individuals. Overall study context: Those who served as donors were a couple of women and three men between the ages of 18 and 49. Broader study findings: Shared across a few donors were approximately 5% of the naive CD4 clonotypes.

The CDR3 covers 16 residues. CDR1 SGHDT and CDR2 YYEEEE come from the germline V gene. V was trimmed by 0 bases and J by 0 bases, leaving 13 bases between them. Every immunoSEQ plate was one replicate of a subset's evenly spread DNA. Data came from immunoSEQ multiplex PCR; TCRdb stores just in-frame clones and leaves some out. The table has 1,400,000 or so clones, approximately 98.5% seen once; the top ten hold approximately 0.4%. A CD45RA+ naive subset and a CD45RA-negative memory subset were split from CD4+ cells. To note about this clone: Its antigen is unidentified.

Sequencing was done on a sample of naive CD4+ T cells sorted from blood. Subset reported: CD45RA+ positively selected. This receptor was taken from a young man in good health. The chain couples TRBV5-6 to TRBJ2-7, with D perhaps matching TRBD2 (5 bases). The CDR3 DNA reads as TGTGCCAGCAGCTTGGGGTCGGGGAGACGCTCCTACGAGCAGTACTTC. It codes for CASSLGSGRRSYEQYF.